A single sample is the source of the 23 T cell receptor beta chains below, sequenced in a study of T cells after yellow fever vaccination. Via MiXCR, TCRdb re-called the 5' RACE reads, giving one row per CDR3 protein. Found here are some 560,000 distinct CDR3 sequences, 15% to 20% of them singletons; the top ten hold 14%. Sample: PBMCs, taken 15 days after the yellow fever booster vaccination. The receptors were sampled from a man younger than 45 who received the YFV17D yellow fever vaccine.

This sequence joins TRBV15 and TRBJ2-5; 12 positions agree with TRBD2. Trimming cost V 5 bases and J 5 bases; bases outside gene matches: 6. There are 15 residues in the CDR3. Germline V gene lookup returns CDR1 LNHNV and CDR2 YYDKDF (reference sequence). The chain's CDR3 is CATSGGLAGLETQYF. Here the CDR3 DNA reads TGTGCCACCAGCGGTGGACTAGCGGGACTTGAGACCCAGTACTTC.

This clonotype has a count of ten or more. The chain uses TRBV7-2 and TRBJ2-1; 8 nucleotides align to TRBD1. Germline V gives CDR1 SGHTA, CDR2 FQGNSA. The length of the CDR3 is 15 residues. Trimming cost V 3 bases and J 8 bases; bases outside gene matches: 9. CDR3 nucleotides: TGTGCCAGCAGCTTCGGACAGGGCGCGCTGGATGAGCAGTTCTTC. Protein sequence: CASSFGQGALDEQFF.

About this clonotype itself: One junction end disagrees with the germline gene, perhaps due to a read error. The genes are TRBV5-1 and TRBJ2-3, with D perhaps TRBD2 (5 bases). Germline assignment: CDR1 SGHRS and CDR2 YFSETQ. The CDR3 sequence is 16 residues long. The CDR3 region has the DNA TGCGCCAGCAGCACGGCCCTAGCATCTAGCATAGATACGCAGTATTTT. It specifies CASSTALASSIDTQYF. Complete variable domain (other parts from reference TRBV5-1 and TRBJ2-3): KAGVTQTPRYLIKTRGQQVTLSCSPISGHRSVSWYQQTPGQGLQFLFEYFSETQRNKGNFPGRFSGRQFSNSRSEMNVSTLELGDSALYLCASSTALASSIDTQYFGPGTRLTVL.

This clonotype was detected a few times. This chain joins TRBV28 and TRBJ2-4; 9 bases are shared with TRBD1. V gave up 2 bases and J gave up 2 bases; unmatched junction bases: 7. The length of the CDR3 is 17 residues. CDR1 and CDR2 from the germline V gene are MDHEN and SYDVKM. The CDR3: CASSLLRQGGSKNIQYF. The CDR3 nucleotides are TGTGCCAGCAGTTTACTCCGACAGGGGGGATCCAAAAACATTCAGTACTTC.

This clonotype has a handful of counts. CDR3 in amino acids: CASSWSGPDTEAFF. The DNA of the CDR3 is TGTGCCAGCAGCTGGTCGGGGCCAGACACTGAAGCTTTCTTT. The rearrangement uses TRBV5-5 and TRBJ1-1; TRBD1 might be the D (5 bases). This CDR3 has 14 residues. Trimming pared 3 bases from V and 3 bases from J, leaving 12 bases between. Germline V CDR1 and CDR2: SGHKS, YYEKEE (reference sequence).

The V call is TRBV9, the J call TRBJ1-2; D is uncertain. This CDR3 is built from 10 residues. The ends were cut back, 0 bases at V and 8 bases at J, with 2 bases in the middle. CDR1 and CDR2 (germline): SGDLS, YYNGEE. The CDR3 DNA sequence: TGTGCCAGCAGCGTAGCCGGCTACACCTTC. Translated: CASSVAGYTF.

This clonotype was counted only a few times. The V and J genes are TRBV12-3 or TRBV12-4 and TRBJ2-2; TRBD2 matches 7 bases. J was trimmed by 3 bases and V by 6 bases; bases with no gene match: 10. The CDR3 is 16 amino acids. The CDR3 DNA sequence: TGTGCCAGCAGCCCCCTAGGCGGGAGCTACACCGGGGAGCTGTTTTTT. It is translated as CASSPLGGSYTGELFF.

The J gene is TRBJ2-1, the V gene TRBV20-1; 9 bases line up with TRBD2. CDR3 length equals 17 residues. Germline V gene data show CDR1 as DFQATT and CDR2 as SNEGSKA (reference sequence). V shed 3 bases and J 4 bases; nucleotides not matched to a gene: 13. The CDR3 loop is CSASTVGGRASYNEQFF. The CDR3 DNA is TGCAGTGCTAGCACCGTAGGCGGGAGGGCCTCATACAATGAGCAGTTCTTC.

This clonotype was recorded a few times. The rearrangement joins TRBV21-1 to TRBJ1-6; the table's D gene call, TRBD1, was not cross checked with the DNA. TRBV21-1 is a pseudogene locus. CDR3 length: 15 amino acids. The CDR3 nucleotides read TGTGCCAGCAGCGAAGAACAGGGGAATCGGGCACCCCTCCACTTT. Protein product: CASSEEQGNRAPLHF.

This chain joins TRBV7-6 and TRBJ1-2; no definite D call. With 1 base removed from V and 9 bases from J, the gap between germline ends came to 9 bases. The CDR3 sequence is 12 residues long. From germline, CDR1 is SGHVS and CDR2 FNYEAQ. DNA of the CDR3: TGTGCCAGCAGCTTAGACCGGTATAGCTACACCTTC. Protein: CASSLDRYSYTF.

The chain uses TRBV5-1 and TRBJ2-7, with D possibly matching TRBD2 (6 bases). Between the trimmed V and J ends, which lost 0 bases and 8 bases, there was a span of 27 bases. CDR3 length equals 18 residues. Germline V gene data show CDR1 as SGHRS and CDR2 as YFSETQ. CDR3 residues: CASSLGEVLRPTTRKQYF. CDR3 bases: TGCGCCAGCAGCTTGGGGGAGGTCCTCCGACCCACTACGAGAAAGCAGTACTTC.

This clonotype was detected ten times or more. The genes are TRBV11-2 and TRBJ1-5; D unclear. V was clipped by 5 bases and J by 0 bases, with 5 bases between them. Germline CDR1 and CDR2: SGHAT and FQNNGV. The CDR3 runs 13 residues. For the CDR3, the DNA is TGTGCCAGCAGCCCGGATAGCAATCAGCCCCAGCATTTT. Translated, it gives CASSPDSNQPQHF.

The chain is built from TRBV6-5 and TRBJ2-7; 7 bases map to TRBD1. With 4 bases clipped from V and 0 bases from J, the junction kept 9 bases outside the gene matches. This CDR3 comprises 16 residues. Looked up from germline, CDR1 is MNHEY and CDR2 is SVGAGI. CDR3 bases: TGTGCCAGCAGTTGGGGACGACAGGGAAGCTCCTACGAGCAGTACTTC. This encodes CASSWGRQGSSYEQYF.

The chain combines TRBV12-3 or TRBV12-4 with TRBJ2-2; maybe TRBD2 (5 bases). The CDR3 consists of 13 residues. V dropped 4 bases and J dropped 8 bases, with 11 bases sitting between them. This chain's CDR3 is CASSSLLVGELFF. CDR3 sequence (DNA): TGTGCCAGCAGTTCGCTACTAGTAGGGGAGCTGTTTTTT.

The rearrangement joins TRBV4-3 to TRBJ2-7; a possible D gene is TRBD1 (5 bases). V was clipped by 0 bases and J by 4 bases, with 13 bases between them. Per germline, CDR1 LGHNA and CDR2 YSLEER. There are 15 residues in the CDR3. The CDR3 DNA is TGCGCCAGCAGCCAAGAAGGGGCCAGAATTTACGAGCAGTACTTC. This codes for CASSQEGARIYEQYF.

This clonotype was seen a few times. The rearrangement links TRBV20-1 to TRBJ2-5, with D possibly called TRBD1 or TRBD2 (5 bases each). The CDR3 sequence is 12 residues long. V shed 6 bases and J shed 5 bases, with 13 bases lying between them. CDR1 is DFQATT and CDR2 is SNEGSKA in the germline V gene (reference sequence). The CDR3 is CSATWDGETQYF. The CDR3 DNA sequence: TGCAGTGCCACGTGGGACGGGGAGACCCAGTACTTC.

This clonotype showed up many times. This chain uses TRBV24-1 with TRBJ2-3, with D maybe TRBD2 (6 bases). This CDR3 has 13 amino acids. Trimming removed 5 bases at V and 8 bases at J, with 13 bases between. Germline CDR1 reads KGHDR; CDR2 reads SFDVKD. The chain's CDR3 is CATSAGSGTTQYF. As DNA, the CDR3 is TGTGCCACCAGTGCTGGTAGCGGAACTACGCAGTATTTT.

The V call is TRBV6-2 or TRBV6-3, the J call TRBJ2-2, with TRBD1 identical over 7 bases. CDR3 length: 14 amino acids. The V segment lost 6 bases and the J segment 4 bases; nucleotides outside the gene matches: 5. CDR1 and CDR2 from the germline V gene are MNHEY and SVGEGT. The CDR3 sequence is CASRPTGITGELFF. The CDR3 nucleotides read TGTGCCAGCAGACCGACAGGGATCACCGGGGAGCTGTTTTTT.

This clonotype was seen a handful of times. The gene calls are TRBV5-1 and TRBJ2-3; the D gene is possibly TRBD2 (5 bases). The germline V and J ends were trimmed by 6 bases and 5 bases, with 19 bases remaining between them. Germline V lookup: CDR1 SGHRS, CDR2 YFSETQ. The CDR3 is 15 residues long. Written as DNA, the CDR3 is TGCGCCAGCAAGAGATATGGGAGTGAGGGAGATACGCAGTATTTT. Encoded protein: CASKRYGSEGDTQYF.

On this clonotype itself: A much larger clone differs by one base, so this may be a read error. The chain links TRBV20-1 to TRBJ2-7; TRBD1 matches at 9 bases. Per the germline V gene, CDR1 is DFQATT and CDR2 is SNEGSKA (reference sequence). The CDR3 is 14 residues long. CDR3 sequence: CGALSGTGPNEQYF. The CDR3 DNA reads TGCGGTGCCTTATCCGGGACAGGGCCCAACGAGCAGTACTTC.

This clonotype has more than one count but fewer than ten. CDR3 coding DNA: TGTGCCAGCAGCAATACCTACAATGAGCAGTTCTTC. This gives the protein CASSNTYNEQFF. The V gene is TRBV11-2, the J gene TRBJ2-1; D gene unclear. Germline CDR1 reads SGHAT; CDR2 reads FQNNGV. V was pared by 5 bases and J by 2 bases, with 4 bases between. The CDR3 has 12 amino acids.

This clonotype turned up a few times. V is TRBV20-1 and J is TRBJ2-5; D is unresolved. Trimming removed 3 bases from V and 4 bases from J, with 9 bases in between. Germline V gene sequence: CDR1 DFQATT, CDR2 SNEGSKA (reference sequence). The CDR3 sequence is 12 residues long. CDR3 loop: CSASSLRETQYF. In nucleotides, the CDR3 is TGCAGTGCTAGTAGCTTGCGAGAGACCCAGTACTTC.

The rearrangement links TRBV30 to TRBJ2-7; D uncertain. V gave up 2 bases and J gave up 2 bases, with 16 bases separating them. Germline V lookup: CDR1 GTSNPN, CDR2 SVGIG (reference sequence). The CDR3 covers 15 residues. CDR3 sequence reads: CAWSSTRTTTYEQYF. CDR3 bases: TGTGCCTGGAGTTCTACACGGACCACTACCTACGAGCAGTACTTC.